Listed here is a single T cell receptor beta chain. No antigen is known for it. The method was immunoSEQ multiplex PCR; TCRdb's version includes in-frame clones alone and lacks a portion of them. Seen here are 20,000 to 30,000 clones, more than 85% observed once, and the top ten hold about 0.66%. These data originate in a study of CD4 T cell repertoires in COVID-19. No culture step preceded sequencing of the ex vivo isolated memory T cells. Trimming removed 2 bases from V and 4 bases from J; junction bases left unmatched: 12. The CDR3 totals 17 residues. Germline V CDR1 and CDR2: MNHNS, SASEGT. Study results and caveats: Suggested intraclonal diversification: top SARS-CoV-2-reactive clonotypes appeared in two or three memory subsets.

The rearrangement uses TRBV6-1 and TRBJ2-7, with 9 bases lining up with TRBD2. Sequencing was performed on circulating follicular helper CD4+ T cells (cTfh) from blood, taken before the COVID-19 pandemic. The TCR was taken from a human donor who had COVID-19. The CDR3, as DNA: TGTGCCAGCAGTGAAATGGCCCCGACTAGCGGTGTTTACGAGCAGTACTTC. It encodes CASSEMAPTSGVYEQYF.